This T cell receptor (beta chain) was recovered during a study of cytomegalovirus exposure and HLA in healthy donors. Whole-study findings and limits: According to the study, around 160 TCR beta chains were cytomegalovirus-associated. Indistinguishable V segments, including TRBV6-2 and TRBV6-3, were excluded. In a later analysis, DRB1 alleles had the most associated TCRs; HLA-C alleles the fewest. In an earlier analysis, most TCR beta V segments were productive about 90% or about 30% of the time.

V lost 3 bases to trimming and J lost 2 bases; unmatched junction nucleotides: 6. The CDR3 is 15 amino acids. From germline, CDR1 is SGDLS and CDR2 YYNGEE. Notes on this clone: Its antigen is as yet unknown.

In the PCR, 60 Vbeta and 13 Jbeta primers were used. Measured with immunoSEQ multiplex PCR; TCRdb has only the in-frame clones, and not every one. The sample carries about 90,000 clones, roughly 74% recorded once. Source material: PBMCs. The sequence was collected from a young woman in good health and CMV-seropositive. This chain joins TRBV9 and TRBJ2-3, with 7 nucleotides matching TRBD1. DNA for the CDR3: TGTGCCAGCAGCGGGACAGGCATTCACACAGATACGCAGTATTTT. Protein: CASSGTGIHTDTQYF.